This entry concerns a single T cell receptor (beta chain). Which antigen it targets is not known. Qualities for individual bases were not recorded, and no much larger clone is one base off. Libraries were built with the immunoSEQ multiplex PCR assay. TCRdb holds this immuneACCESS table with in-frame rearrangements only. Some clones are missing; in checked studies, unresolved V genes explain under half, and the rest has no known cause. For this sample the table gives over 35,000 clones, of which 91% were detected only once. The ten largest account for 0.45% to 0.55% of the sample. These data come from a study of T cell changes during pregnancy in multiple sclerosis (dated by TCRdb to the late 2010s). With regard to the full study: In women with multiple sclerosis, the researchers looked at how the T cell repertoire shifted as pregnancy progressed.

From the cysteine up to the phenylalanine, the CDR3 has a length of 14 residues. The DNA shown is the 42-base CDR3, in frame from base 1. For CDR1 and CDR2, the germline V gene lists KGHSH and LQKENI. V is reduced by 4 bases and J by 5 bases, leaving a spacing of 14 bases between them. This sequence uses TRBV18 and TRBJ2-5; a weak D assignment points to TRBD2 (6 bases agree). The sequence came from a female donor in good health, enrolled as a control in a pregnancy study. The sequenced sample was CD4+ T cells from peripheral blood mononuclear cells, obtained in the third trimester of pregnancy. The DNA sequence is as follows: TGTGCCAGCTCACAAACAGCGGGCAGGGAGACCCAGTACTTC. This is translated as CASSQTAGRETQYF.